This entry lists 17 T cell receptor beta chains sequenced from one sample in a study of shared clonotypes between healthy human individuals. Naive CD8 populations comprised CD45RO-negative cells positively selected for CCR7, excluding terminally differentiated effector memory CD45RA+ cells. The table came from immunoSEQ multiplex PCR; TCRdb's copy has only in-frame clones and leaves some out. Of 660,000 or so clones listed, roughly 96% are singletons. Sequencing used naive CD8+ T cells sorted from blood. The receptors shown here come from a woman aged 30 to 39 in good health.

This chain links TRBV2 with TRBJ2-1, with 7 bases matching TRBD2. Germline V gives CDR1 SNHLY, CDR2 FYNNEI. The length of the CDR3 is 18 residues. V shed 5 bases, J shed 0 bases, and the junction held 13 bases outside the gene matches. Written as DNA, the CDR3 is TGTGCCAGCAGTACGGCGGGAGCCGCGGCTAGCTCCTACAATGAGCAGTTCTTC. This sequence encodes CASSTAGAAASSYNEQFF. The complete variable domain, with remaining parts taken from reference TRBV2 and TRBJ2-1, reads EPEVTQTPSHQVTQMGQEVILRCVPISNHLYFYWYRQILGQKVEFLVSFYNNEISEKSEIFDDQFSVERPDGSNFTLKIRSTKLEDSAMYFCASSTAGAAASSYNEQFFGPGTRLTVL.

This chain uses TRBV28 with TRBJ2-1; 13 bases are shared with TRBD2. The CDR3 consists of 17 residues. Trimming removed 5 bases from V and 2 bases from J; junction bases left unmatched: 6. Germline lookup yields CDR1 MDHEN and CDR2 SYDVKM. The CDR3 reads CASSPWTSGSTYNEQFF. For the CDR3, the DNA is TGTGCCAGCAGTCCGTGGACTAGCGGGAGTACCTACAATGAGCAGTTCTTC.

As to this clone: The junction does not match germline at one end; this may be a read error. V gene TRBV28 combines with J gene TRBJ1-5; D is uncertain. Looked up from germline, CDR1 is MDHEN and CDR2 is SYDVKM. The CDR3 sequence is 15 residues long. CDR3 in amino acids: CASSGRKHSDQPQHF. DNA for the CDR3: TGTGCCAGCAGTGGCAGGAAGCATAGCGATCAGCCCCAGCATTTT. The whole variable domain, remainder taken from reference TRBV28 and TRBJ1-5, is DVKVTQSSRYLVKRTGEKVFLECVQDMDHENMFWYRQDPGLGLRLIYFSYDVKMKEKGDIPEGYSVSREKKERFSLILESASTNQTSMYLCASSGRKHSDQPQHFGDGTRLSIL.

The V gene is TRBV28, the J gene TRBJ2-3; TRBD2 matches 7 bases. The CDR3 is 17 amino acids. CDR1 is MDHEN, CDR2 SYDVKM, per germline. The trim removed 7 bases at V and 2 bases at J, leaving 15 bases unmatched. The CDR3: CASIKGGTSEITDTQYF. The CDR3 region has the DNA TGTGCCAGCATAAAAGGAGGAACTAGCGAAATCACAGATACGCAGTATTTT.

The chain employs TRBV13 and TRBJ2-7, with D possibly being TRBD1 or TRBD2 (5 bases each). Germline lookup yields CDR1 PRHDT and CDR2 FYEKMQ (reference sequence). The ends were cut back, 3 bases at V and 2 bases at J, with 17 bases in the middle. CDR3 size: 16 residues. The DNA for the CDR3 is TGTGCCAGCAGCTTCCTCTCCGGGACCTTGGCCTACGAGCAGTACTTC. Translating gives CASSFLSGTLAYEQYF.

This clone was seen a single time. Other nucleotide sequences in the sample specify the same CDR3. This chain links TRBV27 with TRBJ2-7, with a weak D call TRBD1 (6 bases). The V gene lost 6 bases and the J gene lost 0 bases, with 12 bases spanning the gap. Germline CDR1 MNHEY, CDR2 SMNVEV (reference sequence). The CDR3 loop spans 14 amino acids. Written as DNA, the CDR3 is TGTGCCAGCAGCCCCCGGGACAACTCCTACGAGCAGTACTTC. Translating gives CASSPRDNSYEQYF.

The chain is built from TRBV28 and TRBJ2-2; perhaps TRBD1 as D (7 bases). CDR3 length: 13 residues. The germline CDR1 and CDR2 sequences are MDHEN and SYDVKM. Here the CDR3 reads CAVPGGPAGELFF. CDR3 sequence (DNA): TGTGCAGTCCCAGGGGGGCCGGCCGGGGAGCTGTTTTTT.

The rearrangement links TRBV27 to TRBJ2-7; D not resolved. Germline V gene sequence: CDR1 MNHEY, CDR2 SMNVEV (reference sequence). V shed 2 bases and J shed 2 bases, with 13 bases lying between them. This CDR3 comprises 15 residues. CDR3 nucleotides: TGTGCCAGCAGTTTAGAAGGGCAGTTCGCCTACGAGCAGTACTTC. It encodes CASSLEGQFAYEQYF.

This rearrangement joins TRBV13 to TRBJ2-7; D unclear. The length of the CDR3 is 14 residues. With 0 bases removed from V and 1 base from J, the gap between germline ends came to 7 bases. The germline V gene encodes CDR1 PRHDT and CDR2 FYEKMQ (reference sequence). CDR3 region: CASSLGQASYEQYF. The CDR3 DNA reads as TGTGCCAGCAGCTTAGGGCAGGCTTCCTACGAGCAGTACTTC. The complete variable domain, with remaining parts taken from reference TRBV13 and TRBJ2-7, reads AAGVIQSPRHLIKEKRETATLKCYPIPRHDTVYWYQQGPGQDPQFLISFYEKMQSDKGSIPDRFSAQQFSDYHSELNMSSLELGDSALYFCASSLGQASYEQYFGPGTRLTVT.

V is TRBV11-2 and J is TRBJ1-2; D gene unclear. Trimming pared 3 bases from V and 5 bases from J, leaving 25 bases between. Germline lookup yields CDR1 SGHAT and CDR2 FQNNGV. CDR3 length equals 18 residues. The CDR3 loop reads CASSFPSPLDGGDYGYTF. The DNA for the CDR3 is TGTGCCAGCAGCTTCCCCTCCCCTTTGGACGGAGGCGATTATGGCTACACCTTC.

The chain links TRBV27 to TRBJ2-2; D is undetermined. CDR3 length: 17 residues. The V end was cut by 2 bases, the J end by 0 bases, with 13 bases between. The germline V gene encodes CDR1 MNHEY and CDR2 SMNVEV (reference sequence). The CDR3 protein is CASSLMELYANTGELFF. The CDR3 DNA follows: TGTGCCAGCAGTTTAATGGAACTTTACGCGAACACCGGGGAGCTGTTTTTT.

The chain has TRBV5-1 and TRBJ2-7; TRBD2 matches at 7 bases. There are 15 residues in the CDR3. The ends lost 0 bases at V and 2 bases at J; junction bases unmatched: 5. Germline assignment: CDR1 SGHRS and CDR2 YFSETQ. The CDR3 spells CASSLGGGLPYEQYF. CDR3 DNA: TGCGCCAGCAGCTTGGGGGGAGGGCTCCCCTACGAGCAGTACTTC.

This clone has only a few counts. Other nucleotide sequences from this sample produce the same CDR3. In DNA form, the CDR3 reads TGTGCCAGCAGTGAAGCGACCGGGGGGACCGGGGAGCTGTTTTTT. This translates into CASSEATGGTGELFF. This chain connects TRBV6-1 to TRBJ2-2, with 7 positions matching TRBD2. The ends lost 0 bases at V and 5 bases at J; junction bases unmatched: 3. The CDR3 has 15 residues. Germline assignment: CDR1 MNHNS and CDR2 SASEGT.

The CDR3 sequence: CASSIPSRGLDNNEQFF. CDR3 DNA sequence: TGTGCCAGTAGTATCCCATCCCGCGGACTAGACAACAATGAGCAGTTCTTC. This chain uses TRBV19 with TRBJ2-1, with 7 positions matching TRBD2. This CDR3 has 17 residues. V dropped 3 bases and J dropped 5; count of bases not matched to a gene: 13. Germline V CDR1 and CDR2: LNHDA, SQIVND (reference sequence).

This clone has just one count. This chain joins TRBV4-1 and TRBJ2-2; D possibly corresponds to TRBD2 (5 bases). The CDR3 consists of 15 residues. Germline loops: CDR1 MGHRA, CDR2 YSYEKL. V was pared by 1 base and J by 2 bases, with 8 bases between. The CDR3 DNA reads TGCGCCAGCAGCCAAGGCGAGGGAAACACCGGGGAGCTGTTTTTT. As protein: CASSQGEGNTGELFF.

The V gene is TRBV13, the J gene TRBJ1-1; D ambiguous. V lost 4 bases, J lost 1 base, and 7 bases lay in between. There are 13 residues in the CDR3. Germline loops: CDR1 PRHDT, CDR2 FYEKMQ (reference sequence). The CDR3: CASSSTSNTEAFF. The CDR3 DNA reads as TGTGCCAGCAGCTCGACCTCGAACACTGAAGCTTTCTTT.

This sequence joins TRBV7-9 and TRBJ2-7, with D possibly being TRBD2 (7 bases). V was shortened by 3 bases and J by 0 bases, with 9 bases between the two germline ends. Germline-derived CDR1 and CDR2 are SEHNR and FQNEAQ (reference sequence). This CDR3 has 14 residues. The CDR3 DNA follows: TGTGCCAGCAGCTTCGGGGGGCTCTCCTACGAGCAGTACTTC. Translation: CASSFGGLSYEQYF.